This T cell receptor beta chain is from a study of cytomegalovirus exposure and HLA in healthy donors. The PCR ran on 60 Vbeta and 13 Jbeta primers. Produced via immunoSEQ multiplex PCR; TCRdb's table is partial and in-frame only. The profile shows 150,000 to 200,000 clones, approximately 84% of them singletons. The CDR3 contains 13 residues. CDR1 LGHNT and CDR2 FRNRAP come from the germline V gene. Germline trimming cut 0 bases from V and 8 bases from J; bases unmatched to any gene: 0. This sequence originates from a woman aged 30 to 39 in good health and CMV-seropositive. This chain uses TRBV12-5 with TRBJ1-2; 10 nucleotides align to TRBD1. The sequencing input was PBMCs. The CDR3 coding sequence is TGTGCTAGTGGTTTGGTGACAGGGGGCGGCTACACCTTC. Residues: CASGLVTGGGYTF.